One sample yielded the 26 T cell receptor beta chains listed below, sequenced in a study of control samples from healthy donors and cancer patients. Sequencing used immunoSEQ multiplex PCR; TCRdb keeps in-frame clones, though not all of them. The sample holds around 64,000 clones, roughly 87% seen once. Input material: PBMCs. These receptors originate from a man between 60 and 70 years old with colorectal cancer.

The V gene is TRBV4-3, the J gene TRBJ2-7; weak D call: TRBD2 (7 bases). The CDR3 has 15 residues. The ends were cut back, 3 bases at V and 4 bases at J, with 16 bases in the middle. The germline CDR1 and CDR2 sequences are LGHNA and YSLEER. In DNA, the CDR3 is TGCGCCAGCAGCCAGTGGCGGGGGCCAGGATACGAGCAGTACTTC. Translation: CASSQWRGPGYEQYF.

This clone was observed once. The CDR3 nucleotides are TGCGCCAGCAGCCCTCTGAGGACAGGGCGGGACACCGGGGAGCTGTTTTTT. It is translated as CASSPLRTGRDTGELFF. J is TRBJ2-2 and V is TRBV4-1; 8 nucleotides align to TRBD1. The CDR3 totals 17 residues. CDR1 is MGHRA, CDR2 YSYEKL, per germline. V lost 4 bases and J lost 3; bases outside the gene matches: 10.

This clone has a single count. The V gene is TRBV5-8, the J gene TRBJ1-1, with D uncertain. Germline-derived CDR1 and CDR2 are SGHTS and YDEGEE. This CDR3 comprises 17 residues. V was pared by 0 bases and J by 4 bases, with 19 bases between. The CDR3, as DNA: TGTGCCAGCAGCTTGGCCTTGTCTGGGGAGGGAGGCACTGAAGCTTTCTTT. It translates to CASSLALSGEGGTEAFF. Filled out from reference TRBV5-8 and TRBJ1-1, the complete variable domain reads EAGVTQSPTHLIKTRGQQATLRCSPISGHTSVYWYQQALGLGLQFLLWYDEGEERNRGNFPPRFSGRQFPNYSSELNVNALELEDSALYLCASSLALSGEGGTEAFFGQGTRLTVV.

In DNA, the CDR3 is TGCGCCAGCAGTGATCGCGGGGGACCTTATCCCTACGAGCAGTACTTC. This sequence encodes CASSDRGGPYPYEQYF. The rearrangement links TRBV10-1 to TRBJ2-7; 7 nucleotides agree with TRBD2. The germline CDR1 and CDR2 sequences are WNHNN and SYGVQD (reference sequence). This CDR3 is built from 16 residues. V trimming: 3 bases; J trimming: 2 bases; junction bases outside the gene matches: 10.

This clone is a singleton in its sample. The V and J genes are TRBV6-1 and TRBJ2-5; D uncertain. The V end was cut by 2 bases, the J end by 4 bases, with 8 bases between. Germline lookup yields CDR1 MNHNS and CDR2 SASEGT. The CDR3 spans 13 residues. The CDR3 loop reads CASSERIPETQYF. CDR3 nucleotide sequence: TGTGCCAGCAGTGAACGGATTCCAGAGACCCAGTACTTC.

This clone was recorded a few times. The chain links TRBV5-5 to TRBJ1-5, with D unclear. V lost 0 bases and J 5 bases, leaving 12 bases between the germline ends. The CDR3 consists of 15 residues. CDR1 is SGHKS and CDR2 is YYEKEE in the germline V gene (reference sequence). This CDR3 reads CASSLGAGSDQPQHF. DNA for the CDR3: TGTGCCAGCAGCTTGGGGGCCGGCAGTGATCAGCCCCAGCATTTT.

V usage is TRBV3-1 (or the pseudogene TRBV3-2) and J usage is TRBJ2-3, with D maybe TRBD2 (6 bases). Trimming took 0 bases from V and 4 from J, leaving 20 bases between them. This CDR3 is 18 amino acids long. CDR1 and CDR2 from the germline V gene are LGHDT and YNNKEL (reference sequence). The CDR3 DNA sequence: TGTGCCAGCAGCCAAGATGACCTAACTAGCCCTGGTCCAGATACGCAGTATTTT. Protein sequence: CASSQDDLTSPGPDTQYF.

This clone was counted once. V is TRBV19 and J is TRBJ2-2; 7 bases agree with TRBD1. V shed 4 bases, J shed 1 base, and the junction held 6 bases outside the gene matches. The CDR3 length is 16 residues. The germline V gene encodes CDR1 LNHDA and CDR2 SQIVND (reference sequence). CDR3 nucleotides: TGTGCCAGTAGTACCCGCCGGACAGGGAACACCGGGGAGCTGTTTTTT. Translated, it gives CASSTRRTGNTGELFF.

J is TRBJ2-1 and V is TRBV7-3; 7 bases are a match to TRBD2. The trim removed 1 base at V and 7 bases at J, leaving 7 bases unmatched. Germline V gives CDR1 SGHTA, CDR2 FQGTGA. The CDR3 consists of 15 residues. The CDR3 region is CASSLMSGVGNEQFF. The CDR3 nucleotides are TGTGCCAGCAGCTTAATGAGCGGGGTGGGGAATGAGCAGTTCTTC.

The chain employs TRBV25-1 and TRBJ2-7; TRBD1 matches at 7 bases. CDR3 length equals 15 residues. J was trimmed by 2 bases and V by 3 bases; bases with no gene match: 7. Germline assignment: CDR1 MGHDK and CDR2 SYGVNS. The CDR3 loop reads CASSDPGTAAYEQYF. CDR3 coding DNA: TGTGCCAGCAGTGACCCCGGGACAGCCGCCTACGAGCAGTACTTC.

The genes are TRBV9 and TRBJ2-5, with TRBD2 identical over 8 bases. This CDR3 has 15 residues. Germline CDR1 is SGDLS and CDR2 is YYNGEE. Losses at the gene ends were 0 bases for V and 5 bases for J; bases not matched to a gene: 6. In nucleotides, the CDR3 is TGTGCCAGCAGCGTAGCCGGGGGGGGAGCGGAGACCCAGTACTTC. Translation gives CASSVAGGGAETQYF.

The chain is built from TRBV20-1 and TRBJ2-7; D unresolved. V was shortened by 0 bases and J by 7 bases, with 7 bases between the two germline ends. The germline gives CDR1 DFQATT, CDR2 SNEGSKA (reference sequence). The CDR3 is 11 residues long. CDR3 residues: CSARERPEQYF. CDR3 coding DNA: TGCAGTGCTAGAGAAAGACCAGAGCAGTACTTC.

The chain is built from TRBV19 and TRBJ1-3; the D is unclear. Germline V gene lookup returns CDR1 LNHDA and CDR2 SQIVND (reference sequence). The CDR3 loop spans 16 amino acids. The V end was cut by 6 bases, the J end by 3 bases, with 18 bases between. The CDR3 DNA follows: TGTGCCAGTAGCGACCGCGGAATAGGAGGTGGAAACACCATATATTTT. This codes for CASSDRGIGGGNTIYF.

This chain connects TRBV4-1 to TRBJ1-4; 9 bases are shared with TRBD1. This CDR3 comprises 17 residues. V was pared by 4 bases and J by 2 bases, with 8 bases of the junction left unmatched. Germline V gene sequence: CDR1 MGHRA, CDR2 YSYEKL. CDR3 protein: CASSPDRGVVTNEKLFF. The CDR3, as DNA: TGCGCCAGCAGCCCAGACAGGGGGGTTGTGACTAATGAAAAACTGTTTTTT.

This clone was seen once. The CDR3 is CASSLAGTSYEQYF. The CDR3 DNA sequence: TGTGCCAGCAGCTTAGCGGGGACCTCCTACGAGCAGTACTTC. The chain combines TRBV11-1 with TRBJ2-7, with D perhaps being TRBD1 or TRBD2 (5 bases each). The CDR3 totals 14 residues. Germline V gives CDR1 SGHAT, CDR2 FQDESV (reference sequence). Trimming took off 0 bases at V and 0 bases at J, with 6 bases between the two ends.

This chain links TRBV6-5 with TRBJ2-7; TRBD1 matches 11 bases. In germline, CDR1 is MNHEY, CDR2 SVGAGI. CDR3 length: 14 amino acids. Unmatched junction bases numbered 8, after V lost 9 bases and J lost 4 bases. The CDR3 DNA is TGTGCCAGTGCCCCCGGGACAGGGGGATACGAGCAGTACTTC. Translating gives CASAPGTGGYEQYF.

CDR3 residues: CATKGGLANTGELFF. CDR3 nucleotides: TGTGCCACTAAGGGCGGACTAGCGAACACCGGGGAGCTGTTTTTT. The gene calls are TRBV19 and TRBJ2-2, with 7 positions matching TRBD2. The CDR3 is made up of 15 amino acids. The ends lost 10 bases at V and 0 bases at J; junction bases unmatched: 8. Per germline, CDR1 LNHDA and CDR2 SQIVND (reference sequence).

The V call is TRBV7-2, the J call TRBJ2-3; 8 nucleotides align to TRBD2. V lost 5 bases, J lost 1 base, and 8 bases stayed unmatched. CDR3 length: 16 amino acids. Germline CDR1 and CDR2: SGHTA and FQGNSA. The CDR3 spells CASSQHGGAGTDTQYF. Here the CDR3 DNA reads TGTGCCAGCAGCCAGCACGGGGGGGCTGGCACAGATACGCAGTATTTT.

The V gene is TRBV19, the J gene TRBJ2-2; tentatively, D is TRBD1 or TRBD2 (6 bases each). The CDR3 length is 17 residues. Trimming cost V 7 bases and J 5 bases, with 23 bases left between them. Germline CDR1 LNHDA, CDR2 SQIVND (reference sequence). In DNA, the CDR3 is TGTGCCAGTACCCCGACGAGGGGGGCAGGAAAGACCGGGGAGCTGTTTTTT. Amino acid sequence: CASTPTRGAGKTGELFF.

The V gene is TRBV3-1 (or the pseudogene TRBV3-2), the J gene TRBJ1-2; D gene unclear. This CDR3 spans 13 amino acids. In germline, CDR1 is LGHDT, CDR2 YNNKEL (reference sequence). The germline V and J ends were trimmed by 0 bases and 8 bases, with 10 bases remaining between them. DNA for the CDR3: TGTGCCAGCAGCCAAGATAGGATCTACGGCTACACCTTC. It is translated as CASSQDRIYGYTF.

The V call is TRBV5-1, the J call TRBJ2-7, with D unclear. Trimming cost V 0 bases and J 3 bases, with 16 bases left between them. The germline V gene has CDR1 SGHRS and CDR2 YFSETQ. CDR3 length: 16 amino acids. CDR3 sequence (DNA): TGCGCCAGCAGCTTGGCCCCGGCCGGTCGCGGCTACGAGCAGTACTTC. Translated: CASSLAPAGRGYEQYF.

The chain is built from TRBV7-9 and TRBJ2-7; 9 bases agree with TRBD1. The CDR3 extends over 16 amino acids. Per germline, CDR1 SEHNR and CDR2 FQNEAQ (reference sequence). Losses at the gene ends were 5 bases for V and 0 bases for J; bases not matched to a gene: 8. In DNA, the CDR3 is TGTGCCAGCAGCCCCAGAGGGACAGGGCTCTCCTACGAGCAGTACTTC. Protein sequence: CASSPRGTGLSYEQYF.

This clone showed up just once. The rearrangement uses TRBV12-3 or TRBV12-4 and TRBJ2-2; D unclear. CDR3 length equals 13 residues. V lost 7 bases to trimming and J lost 1 base, with 7 bases between them. The CDR3 region has the DNA TGTGCCAGCAATCTTGGGAACACCGGGGAGCTGTTTTTT. It is translated as CASNLGNTGELFF.

The rearrangement joins TRBV5-4 to TRBJ1-2, with TRBD1 as a possible D gene (5 bases). This CDR3 region has 14 residues. From germline, CDR1 is SGHNT and CDR2 YYREEE (reference sequence). V lost 1 base to trimming and J lost 7 bases, with 14 bases between them. CDR3 coding DNA: TGTGCCAGCAGCTTGTGGCAGGGAGATGGTGGCTACACCTTC. Translating it yields CASSLWQGDGGYTF.

V gene TRBV5-1 combines with J gene TRBJ1-1; TRBD1 agrees at 8 bases. V gave up 5 bases and J gave up 0 bases; unmatched junction bases: 12. The CDR3 has 17 residues. Looked up from germline, CDR1 is SGHRS and CDR2 is YFSETQ. The CDR3 region is CASSPGAGGFMNTEAFF. DNA of the CDR3: TGCGCCAGCAGTCCTGGGGCAGGGGGCTTTATGAACACTGAAGCTTTCTTT. Looking up the rest from reference TRBV5-1 and TRBJ1-1 gives the full variable domain: KAGVTQTPRYLIKTRGQQVTLSCSPISGHRSVSWYQQTPGQGLQFLFEYFSETQRNKGNFPGRFSGRQFSNSRSEMNVSTLELGDSALYLCASSPGAGGFMNTEAFFGQGTRLTVV.

CDR3 coding DNA: TGTGCCAGCAGTTTGGCGGGGCTCCGGAACACTGAAGCTTTCTTT. It codes for CASSLAGLRNTEAFF. The genes are TRBV28 and TRBJ1-1; D is perhaps TRBD1 (5 bases). V was pared by 3 bases and J by 1 base, with 12 bases between. The germline V gene has CDR1 MDHEN and CDR2 SYDVKM. The CDR3 is 15 amino acids.